The rows below give T cell receptor beta chains drawn from one sample of a study of blood T cell repertoires in COVID-19. Produced via immunoSEQ multiplex PCR; TCRdb's table is partial and in-frame only. The table has about 140,000 clones, around 81% seen once; the top ten hold over 7.5%. The source material was peripheral blood. Every receptor here comes from a woman aged 55-70 years with active or convalescent COVID-19. The CDR3 runs from the conserved cysteine through the conserved F or W. The D gene is left open where the match is weak. Clone size appears in some rows only: once, few, many, or a class for an expanded clone.

CDR3 DNA: TGTGCCAGCAGTTACTCGAGGACAGGGATCTATGGCTACACCTTC
CDR3 protein: CASSYSRTGIYGYTF
J gene: TRBJ1-2
CDR3 length: 15
clone size: -
D gene: TRBD1
V gene: TRBV6-5

CDR3 DNA: TGTGCCACCAGTGACACCGGGACAGGGGGCGCCGGGGAGCTGTTTTTT
CDR3 protein: CATSDTGTGGAGELFF
J gene: TRBJ2-2
CDR3 length: 16
clone size: -
D gene: TRBD1
V gene: TRBV24-1

CDR3 DNA: TGTGCCAGCTCACCAATGGAGGGTTTGTACGAGCAGTACTTC
CDR3 protein: CASSPMEGLYEQYF
J gene: TRBJ2-7
CDR3 length: 14
clone size: -
D gene: -
V gene: TRBV18

CDR3 DNA: TGTGCCAGCAGTTTAAGTAGGAGCTATGGCTACACCTTC
CDR3 protein: CASSLSRSYGYTF
J gene: TRBJ1-2
CDR3 length: 13
clone size: few
D gene: -
V gene: TRBV28

CDR3 DNA: TGCGCCAGCAGCCTCGGACAGGGTGGGAATTCACCCCTCCACTTT
CDR3 protein: CASSLGQGGNSPLHF
J gene: TRBJ1-6
CDR3 length: 15
clone size: few
D gene: TRBD1
V gene: TRBV5-1

CDR3 DNA: TGTGCCTGGGGACAGGCCGATCAGCCCCAGCATTTT
CDR3 protein: CAWGQADQPQHF
J gene: TRBJ1-5
CDR3 length: 12
clone size: -
D gene: TRBD1
V gene: TRBV30

CDR3 DNA: TGTGCCAGCAGCGTAGCAGCTAACTATGGCTACACCTTC
CDR3 protein: CASSVAANYGYTF
J gene: TRBJ1-2
CDR3 length: 13
clone size: -
D gene: -
V gene: TRBV9

CDR3 DNA: TGTGCCAGCAGCTTAAATGAGTACGAGCAGTACTTC
CDR3 protein: CASSLNEYEQYF
J gene: TRBJ2-7
CDR3 length: 12
clone size: few
D gene: -
V gene: TRBV5-4

CDR3 DNA: TGTGCCAGTAGTGAACTAGCGGGGGGATTCGCAGATACGCAGTATTTT
CDR3 protein: CASSELAGGFADTQYF
J gene: TRBJ2-3
CDR3 length: 16
clone size: -
D gene: TRBD2
V gene: TRBV19

CDR3 DNA: TGTGCCAGCAGCTCGGTCTGGGGCCCCTACGAGCAGTACTTC
CDR3 protein: CASSSVWGPYEQYF
J gene: TRBJ2-7
CDR3 length: 14
clone size: -
D gene: -
V gene: TRBV7-2

CDR3 DNA: TGTGCCACCAGTGATTCAGTTTATGGCTACACCTTC
CDR3 protein: CATSDSVYGYTF
J gene: TRBJ1-2
CDR3 length: 12
clone size: -
D gene: -
V gene: TRBV24-1

CDR3 DNA: TGTGCCAGCAACGCAGCGGTATCCGGCTACACCTTC
CDR3 protein: CASNAAVSGYTF
J gene: TRBJ1-2
CDR3 length: 12
clone size: -
D gene: -
V gene: TRBV11-2

CDR3 DNA: TGTGCCAGCAGCCCGGGAGGGACAAGTAATGAAAAACTGTTTTTT
CDR3 protein: CASSPGGTSNEKLFF
J gene: TRBJ1-4
CDR3 length: 15
clone size: once
D gene: -
V gene: TRBV7-2

CDR3 DNA: TGTGCCAGCAGCCAAGGACTAGCCTTGTTTCAGGGATCAGAGACCCAGTACTTC
CDR3 protein: CASSQGLALFQGSETQYF
J gene: TRBJ2-5
CDR3 length: 18
clone size: -
D gene: TRBD2
V gene: TRBV2

CDR3 DNA: TGTGCCAGCAGCACAGGGTACAATGAGCAGTTCTTC
CDR3 protein: CASSTGYNEQFF
J gene: TRBJ2-1
CDR3 length: 12
clone size: -
D gene: -
V gene: TRBV5-6

CDR3 DNA: TGTGCCAGCAGCCTCCGTCTGCGCGCTAATGAGCAGTTCTTC
CDR3 protein: CASSLRLRANEQFF
J gene: TRBJ2-1
CDR3 length: 14
clone size: few
D gene: -
V gene: TRBV3-1/TRBV3-2

CDR3 DNA: TGTGCCAGCAGCTCGGTCCGGGGAACGACGGAGGGTGTGACTGAAGCTTTCTTT
CDR3 protein: CASSSVRGTTEGVTEAFF
J gene: TRBJ1-1
CDR3 length: 18
clone size: few
D gene: -
V gene: TRBV5-6

CDR3 DNA: TGTGCCAGCTCACCCCCCTTGGGCGGAAACACCATATATTTT
CDR3 protein: CASSPPLGGNTIYF
J gene: TRBJ1-3
CDR3 length: 14
clone size: -
D gene: -
V gene: TRBV18

CDR3 DNA: TGCAGCGTTGCAGGGAAGCCAGCGAGTAATGAGCAGTTCTTC
CDR3 protein: CSVAGKPASNEQFF
J gene: TRBJ2-1
CDR3 length: 14
clone size: -
D gene: -
V gene: TRBV29-1

CDR3 DNA: TGTGCCACAGCGGGACTAGCGGGATCAGATACGCAGTATTTT
CDR3 protein: CATAGLAGSDTQYF
J gene: TRBJ2-3
CDR3 length: 14
clone size: -
D gene: TRBD2
V gene: TRBV19

CDR3 DNA: TGTGCCAGCAGCAGGGGGACAACCAACTCTGGAAACACCATATATTTT
CDR3 protein: CASSRGTTNSGNTIYF
J gene: TRBJ1-3
CDR3 length: 16
clone size: -
D gene: -
V gene: TRBV5-4

CDR3 DNA: TGTGCCAGCAGCCAAGATGGAAGCGTTCGGGAGCTGTTTTTT
CDR3 protein: CASSQDGSVRELFF
J gene: TRBJ2-2
CDR3 length: 14
clone size: -
D gene: -
V gene: TRBV4-2

CDR3 DNA: TGTGCCAGCAGGTGGGACAGAGAATCACCGGCCCAGCATTTT
CDR3 protein: CASRWDRESPAQHF
J gene: TRBJ1-5
CDR3 length: 14
clone size: -
D gene: TRBD1
V gene: TRBV28

CDR3 DNA: TGTGCCAGCAGTTACCAAGCAGGGACTAACTATGGCTACACCTTC
CDR3 protein: CASSYQAGTNYGYTF
J gene: TRBJ1-2
CDR3 length: 15
clone size: -
D gene: -
V gene: TRBV6-5

CDR3 DNA: TGTGCCAGCAGCCCGACGGGACAGGGGAGCGGCTACACCTTC
CDR3 protein: CASSPTGQGSGYTF
J gene: TRBJ1-2
CDR3 length: 14
clone size: -
D gene: TRBD1
V gene: TRBV3-1/TRBV3-2

CDR3 DNA: TGTGCCAGTAGCCAGGGACAGGAAGGTGAAAAACTGTTTTTT
CDR3 protein: CASSQGQEGEKLFF
J gene: TRBJ1-4
CDR3 length: 14
clone size: -
D gene: TRBD1
V gene: TRBV19

CDR3 DNA: TGCGCCAGCAGCTTGGGGGTAGGGGGCAGAGGAGGAGAGACCCAGTACTTC
CDR3 protein: CASSLGVGGRGGETQYF
J gene: TRBJ2-5
CDR3 length: 17
clone size: few
D gene: TRBD1
V gene: TRBV5-1

CDR3 DNA: TGCGCCAGCAGTCAAATGGGCCGCAGGGAAGTAGAAAGGGCTGGAAACACCATATATTTT
CDR3 protein: CASSQMGRREVERAGNTIYF
J gene: TRBJ1-3
CDR3 length: 20
clone size: -
D gene: -
V gene: TRBV23-1

CDR3 DNA: TGCGCCAGCAGCTTGGCGGGATCCGGAAACACCATATATTTT
CDR3 protein: CASSLAGSGNTIYF
J gene: TRBJ1-3
CDR3 length: 14
clone size: -
D gene: -
V gene: TRBV5-1

CDR3 DNA: TGCGCCAGCAACCCCCAGCGGAACTCCTACAATGAGCAGTTCTTC
CDR3 protein: CASNPQRNSYNEQFF
J gene: TRBJ2-1
CDR3 length: 15
clone size: -
D gene: -
V gene: TRBV4-3

CDR3 DNA: TGTGCCAGCAGTGAAAGAGGGGGGGACGCCGGGGAGCTGTTTTTT
CDR3 protein: CASSERGGDAGELFF
J gene: TRBJ2-2
CDR3 length: 15
clone size: -
D gene: -
V gene: TRBV2

CDR3 DNA: TGCGCCAGCAGCTGGCCTGCACCTAGCAGCTACGAGCAGTACTTC
CDR3 protein: CASSWPAPSSYEQYF
J gene: TRBJ2-7
CDR3 length: 15
clone size: few
D gene: -
V gene: TRBV5-1

CDR3 DNA: TGTGCCAGCAGTTTCGACCAAGAGACCCAGTACTTC
CDR3 protein: CASSFDQETQYF
J gene: TRBJ2-5
CDR3 length: 12
clone size: -
D gene: -
V gene: TRBV27

CDR3 DNA: TGTGCCAGCAGCTTTTACGGGGGGCCGGCTGAAGCTTTCTTT
CDR3 protein: CASSFYGGPAEAFF
J gene: TRBJ1-1
CDR3 length: 14
clone size: few
D gene: -
V gene: TRBV7-9

CDR3 DNA: TGTGCCAGCAGTGCTGACGGGAGGGCCGGGCAGCCCCAGCATTTT
CDR3 protein: CASSADGRAGQPQHF
J gene: TRBJ1-5
CDR3 length: 15
clone size: -
D gene: -
V gene: TRBV2

CDR3 DNA: TGTGCCAGCAGCGAAATACAGGGGGCAAGGCAGCCCCAGCATTTT
CDR3 protein: CASSEIQGARQPQHF
J gene: TRBJ1-5
CDR3 length: 15
clone size: few
D gene: TRBD1
V gene: TRBV7-8

CDR3 DNA: TGTGCCAGCAGCTTAGGGGCCCAGCCTAGCGGAGGGGAGCAGTTCTTC
CDR3 protein: CASSLGAQPSGGEQFF
J gene: TRBJ2-1
CDR3 length: 16
clone size: -
D gene: TRBD2
V gene: TRBV7-2

CDR3 DNA: TGTGCCAGCCGGGACAGAGGTTCCACCGGGGAGCTGTTTTTT
CDR3 protein: CASRDRGSTGELFF
J gene: TRBJ2-2
CDR3 length: 14
clone size: few
D gene: TRBD1
V gene: TRBV19

CDR3 DNA: TGCAGTGCTAGTGTTCAGTCCTCTGGGGCCAACGTCCTGACTTTC
CDR3 protein: CSASVQSSGANVLTF
J gene: TRBJ2-6
CDR3 length: 15
clone size: -
D gene: -
V gene: TRBV20-1

CDR3 DNA: TGTGCCAGCAGCCTACAAATAGCAGGGGGAGAAACTTACAATGAGCAGTTCTTC
CDR3 protein: CASSLQIAGGETYNEQFF
J gene: TRBJ2-1
CDR3 length: 18
clone size: -
D gene: TRBD1
V gene: TRBV7-9

CDR3 DNA: TGTGCCAGCAGCTTCCCGGGGGTCGGAACCACTGAAGCTTTCTTT
CDR3 protein: CASSFPGVGTTEAFF
J gene: TRBJ1-1
CDR3 length: 15
clone size: -
D gene: -
V gene: TRBV7-9

CDR3 DNA: TGTGCCAGCAGTTTATTCCGGGGGGCTTTTGGCACAGATACGCAGTATTTT
CDR3 protein: CASSLFRGAFGTDTQYF
J gene: TRBJ2-3
CDR3 length: 17
clone size: few
D gene: -
V gene: TRBV28

CDR3 DNA: TGTGCCAGCAGCGCTCAGGGGAACACTGAAGCTTTCTTT
CDR3 protein: CASSAQGNTEAFF
J gene: TRBJ1-1
CDR3 length: 13
clone size: -
D gene: -
V gene: TRBV9

CDR3 DNA: TGTGCCAGCAGGCAGGGTCAGGGTCAGCCCCAGCATTTT
CDR3 protein: CASRQGQGQPQHF
J gene: TRBJ1-5
CDR3 length: 13
clone size: -
D gene: -
V gene: TRBV6-5

CDR3 DNA: TGTGCCAGCTCACCGGTACTAGCGGGAGGACGCGAGCAGTACTTC
CDR3 protein: CASSPVLAGGREQYF
J gene: TRBJ2-7
CDR3 length: 15
clone size: -
D gene: TRBD2
V gene: TRBV18

CDR3 DNA: TGTGCCAGCAGCGCAGGATCACCCCCCTATGGCTACACCTTC
CDR3 protein: CASSAGSPPYGYTF
J gene: TRBJ1-2
CDR3 length: 14
clone size: -
D gene: -
V gene: TRBV7-9

CDR3 DNA: TGTGCCAGCAGCTTAGCCCCGGGTTCGGGCACCGGGGAGCTGTTTTTT
CDR3 protein: CASSLAPGSGTGELFF
J gene: TRBJ2-2
CDR3 length: 16
clone size: -
D gene: -
V gene: TRBV11-2

CDR3 DNA: TGTGCCAGCAGCTTCGGGACTAGCGGGAGCACAGATACGCAGTATTTT
CDR3 protein: CASSFGTSGSTDTQYF
J gene: TRBJ2-3
CDR3 length: 16
clone size: -
D gene: TRBD2
V gene: TRBV11-2

CDR3 DNA: TGTGCCAGCAGCTTAGCAGGATCGGCGGGGGAGACCCAGTACTTC
CDR3 protein: CASSLAGSAGETQYF
J gene: TRBJ2-5
CDR3 length: 15
clone size: -
D gene: -
V gene: TRBV7-2

CDR3 DNA: TGCGCCAGCAGCTTGGTGGGACTTCCCATTGATACGCAGTATTTT
CDR3 protein: CASSLVGLPIDTQYF
J gene: TRBJ2-3
CDR3 length: 15
clone size: -
D gene: -
V gene: TRBV5-1

CDR3 DNA: TGTGCCAGCAGCTTGAGGCAGGTAGAGACCCAGTACTTC
CDR3 protein: CASSLRQVETQYF
J gene: TRBJ2-5
CDR3 length: 13
clone size: -
D gene: -
V gene: TRBV5-4

CDR3 DNA: TGTGCCAGCAGCTCCCCCCCCGGCGAGCAGTACTTC
CDR3 protein: CASSSPPGEQYF
J gene: TRBJ2-7
CDR3 length: 12
clone size: -
D gene: -
V gene: TRBV7-2

CDR3 DNA: TGTGCCAGCAGTTTATTGGCACTAACTAACTATGGCTACACCTTC
CDR3 protein: CASSLLALTNYGYTF
J gene: TRBJ1-2
CDR3 length: 15
clone size: -
D gene: -
V gene: TRBV28